The rows below give T cell receptor beta chains drawn from one sample of a study of vaccination and CD4 T cells after COVID-19. Their target antigens are unknown. TCRdb fed the PCR reads into MiXCR, producing one record per CDR3 protein. The table has roughly 17,000 distinct CDR3 sequences, around 32% seen once. The specimen sequenced was cultured CD4+ T cells from blood. All receptors come from a human donor with COVID-19. CDR3s leave out the opening cysteine and the closing phenylalanine or tryptophan. The order of the fields is V gene, D gene, CDR3 protein. D genes are given only for firm matches.

>TRBV3-1|TRBD1
ASSQAAGGGT
>TRBV10-2|NA
ASSSGQPEAF
>TRBV5-8|NA
ASSLEGAGPQH
>TRBV20-1|NA
SARVQHSGGELF
>TRBV6-1|TRBD2
ASNPGLAGGPLGETQY
>TRBV6-1|NA
ASSRREGNQPQH
>TRBV7-6|NA
ASSLARARDTEAF
>TRBV6-1|TRBD1
ASSGDRGRGELF
>TRBV5-4|TRBD1
ASSLAGQGPRELF
>TRBV11-2|TRBD1
ASSPRQGANYGYT
>TRBV6-1|NA
ASRPGFSETQY
>TRBV10-2|NA
ASSGTQGHPYSNQPQH
>TRBV12-3/TRBV12-4|NA
ASSLVTSYGYT
>TRBV12-3/TRBV12-4|NA
ASSFLPSTDTQY
>TRBV11-3|NA
ASSPQSTQY
>TRBV12-3/TRBV12-4|NA
ASTSQGSQPQH
>TRBV20-1|NA
SALGLQETQY
>TRBV5-4|TRBD2
ASSLEAGVGGTQY
>TRBV15|TRBD1
ATSSGDRSTEAF
>TRBV28|TRBD1
ASSLTRQGTGIPLH